A single sample is the source of the 30 T cell receptor beta chains below, sequenced in a study of blood T cell repertoires in COVID-19. Here immunoSEQ multiplex PCR was the method, and the copy in TCRdb shows in-frame clones only, minus some. The table lists 130,000 to 150,000 clones, over 80% of them singletons. The material sequenced was peripheral blood. The receptors stem from a woman aged 45 to 65 with acute or convalescent COVID-19.

The rearrangement links TRBV9 to TRBJ2-5, with D unclear. Trimming stripped 4 bases from V and 5 bases from J, with 6 bases between. The CDR3 length is 11 residues. In germline, CDR1 is SGDLS, CDR2 YYNGEE. DNA for the CDR3: TGTGCCAGCAGCCCTAGGGAGACCCAGTACTTC. This gives the protein CASSPRETQYF.

The chain combines TRBV4-2 with TRBJ2-5; 11 bases match TRBD2. Germline V gene lookup returns CDR1 LGHNA and CDR2 YNFKEQ. J lost 5 bases, V lost 4 bases, and 3 bases had no gene match. CDR3 length: 14 residues. The CDR3 reads CASSLTSGDETQYF. The CDR3 DNA is TGTGCCAGCAGCCTGACTAGCGGGGACGAGACCCAGTACTTC.

V usage is TRBV18 and J usage is TRBJ2-7; 9 bases are shared with TRBD1. V was pared by 6 bases and J by 5 bases, with 11 bases of the junction left unmatched. The germline V gene encodes CDR1 KGHSH and CDR2 LQKENI. This CDR3 has 15 amino acids. This CDR3 is CASSLGQGRVDEQYF. The CDR3, as DNA: TGTGCCAGCTCTCTTGGACAGGGGAGGGTCGACGAGCAGTACTTC.

V gene TRBV9 combines with J gene TRBJ1-2; 9 nucleotides match TRBD1. The CDR3 is made up of 15 amino acids. The germline V gene encodes CDR1 SGDLS and CDR2 YYNGEE. The ends lost 4 bases at V and 2 bases at J; junction bases unmatched: 6. CDR3 in amino acids: CASSPLTGGNYGYTF. CDR3 coding DNA: TGTGCCAGCAGCCCGTTGACAGGGGGGAACTATGGCTACACCTTC.

V usage is TRBV19 and J usage is TRBJ2-7, with D perhaps matching TRBD2 (6 bases). Trimming left V 4 bases short and J 4 bases short, with 8 bases between. CDR1 LNHDA and CDR2 SQIVND come from the germline V gene (reference sequence). This CDR3 is built from 12 residues. CDR3 sequence (DNA): TGTGCCAGTAGTAGCGGGGCTTACGAGCAGTACTTC. It translates to CASSSGAYEQYF.

As DNA, the CDR3 is TGTGCCAGCAGCGTAGACATACTGAACACTGAAGCTTTCTTT. Translating it yields CASSVDILNTEAFF. V is TRBV9 and J is TRBJ1-1; D not resolved. CDR3 length: 14 residues. The ends were cut back, 0 bases at V and 0 bases at J, with 6 bases in the middle. CDR1 and CDR2 from the germline V gene are SGDLS and YYNGEE. Full variable domain (missing parts from reference TRBV9 and TRBJ1-1): DSGVTQTPKHLITATGQRVTLRCSPRSGDLSVYWYQQSLDQGLQFLIQYYNGEERAKGNILERFSAQQFPDLHSELNLSSLELGDSALYFCASSVDILNTEAFFGQGTRLTVV.

V is TRBV7-7 and J is TRBJ2-7, with TRBD2 matching 11 bases. Trimming took 8 bases from V and 6 from J; bases not matched to a gene: 15. Germline lookup yields CDR1 SSHAT and CDR2 FNYEAQ (reference sequence). The CDR3 has 16 amino acids. CDR3 region: CASSPAPSGGSGEQYF. DNA of the CDR3: TGTGCCAGCTCCCCCGCCCCTAGCGGGGGGTCGGGCGAGCAGTACTTC.

The rearrangement links TRBV5-1 to TRBJ1-6; D uncertain. CDR3 size: 14 residues. Germline-derived CDR1 and CDR2 are SGHRS and YFSETQ. V shed 5 bases and J shed 5 bases, with 11 bases lying between them. Written as DNA, the CDR3 is TGCGCCAGCAGGACGGGGATCGATAATTCACCCCTCCACTTT. Encoded protein: CASRTGIDNSPLHF. The full variable domain, its missing parts supplied by reference TRBV5-1 and TRBJ1-6, is KAGVTQTPRYLIKTRGQQVTLSCSPISGHRSVSWYQQTPGQGLQFLFEYFSETQRNKGNFPGRFSGRQFSNSRSEMNVSTLELGDSALYLCASRTGIDNSPLHFGNGTRLTVT.

The chain recombines TRBV7-9 with TRBJ1-1; no firm D call. Between the trimmed V and J ends, which lost 5 bases and 0 bases, there was a span of 4 bases. Germline values: CDR1 SEHNR, CDR2 FQNEAQ (reference sequence). The CDR3 sequence is 12 residues long. This chain's CDR3 is CASSSMNTEAFF. As DNA, the CDR3 is TGTGCCAGCAGCAGCATGAACACTGAAGCTTTCTTT.

V usage is TRBV15 and J usage is TRBJ1-2; 8 bases agree with TRBD1. Looked up from germline, CDR1 is LNHNV and CDR2 is YYDKDF (reference sequence). J gave up 4 bases and V 5 bases, and 6 bases lay outside the gene matches. This CDR3 contains 14 residues. Here the CDR3 DNA reads TGTGCCACCAGCGAAAGGACAGGGAGCTATGGCTACACCTTC. Its protein product is CATSERTGSYGYTF.

The chain is built from TRBV12-3 or TRBV12-4 and TRBJ2-7, with a tentative D call TRBD1 (5 bases). The CDR3 loop spans 13 amino acids. Trimming pared 4 bases from V and 7 bases from J, leaving 14 bases between. CDR3 residues: CASSYGRVVEQYF. The CDR3, as DNA: TGTGCCAGCAGTTACGGCAGGGTCGTAGAGCAGTACTTC.

In nucleotides, the CDR3 is TGTGCCAGCAGCCTCAGCGGGATCTACAATGAGCAGTTCTTC. It translates to CASSLSGIYNEQFF. The chain has TRBV9 and TRBJ2-1; 7 nucleotides agree with TRBD2. CDR3 length: 14 residues. Germline-derived CDR1 and CDR2 are SGDLS and YYNGEE. V gave up 4 bases and J gave up 3 bases; unmatched junction bases: 4.

The chain uses TRBV7-9 and TRBJ2-1; the match to TRBD1 covers 8 bases. The CDR3 covers 15 residues. Germline V lookup: CDR1 SEHNR, CDR2 FQNEAQ (reference sequence). The V gene end was trimmed by 5 bases and the J gene end by 4 bases; junction bases not matched to a gene: 7. CDR3 protein: CASSRGQGGYNEQFF. CDR3 DNA sequence: TGTGCCAGCAGCCGTGGACAGGGTGGGTACAATGAGCAGTTCTTC.

The genes are TRBV21-1 and TRBJ2-4; TRBD1 reflects the table's D call only, with no check against the DNA. TRBV21-1 counts as a pseudogene. The CDR3 sequence is 21 residues long. This chain's CDR3 is CASNKRGRAGSFTSAKNIQYF. CDR3 nucleotides: TGTGCCAGCAACAAAAGGGGAAGGGCAGGGTCGTTCACATCAGCCAAAAACATTCAGTACTTC.

The chain carries TRBV4-2 and TRBJ2-2; no reliable D call. The germline CDR1 and CDR2 sequences are LGHNA and YNFKEQ. Trimming cost V 0 bases and J 7 bases, with 6 bases left between them. This CDR3 is 13 amino acids long. Written as DNA, the CDR3 is TGTGCCAGCAGCCAAGATCCCGGCGGGGAGCTGTTTTTT. It translates to CASSQDPGGELFF.

The rearrangement links TRBV5-1 to TRBJ2-3, with D perhaps matching TRBD2 (6 bases). Germline values: CDR1 SGHRS, CDR2 YFSETQ. V lost 4 bases and J lost 4, with 13 bases in between. This CDR3 has 14 residues. CDR3 sequence (DNA): TGCGCCAGCAGCGGGGGGATTGGGGCAGATACGCAGTATTTT. Translating gives CASSGGIGADTQYF. Combining the CDR3 with reference TRBV5-1 and TRBJ2-3 gives the whole variable domain KAGVTQTPRYLIKTRGQQVTLSCSPISGHRSVSWYQQTPGQGLQFLFEYFSETQRNKGNFPGRFSGRQFSNSRSEMNVSTLELGDSALYLCASSGGIGADTQYFGPGTRLTVL.

This clone was counted a single time. V and J are TRBV6-1 and TRBJ2-1; 7 positions match TRBD1. The CDR3 spans 15 residues. Germline V lookup: CDR1 MNHNS, CDR2 SASEGT. V shed 3 bases, J shed 4 bases, and the junction held 6 bases outside the gene matches. Here the CDR3 DNA reads TGTGCCAGCAGTGACCCGACAGGGTCATACAATGAGCAGTTCTTC. It encodes CASSDPTGSYNEQFF.

This chain joins TRBV6-5 and TRBJ1-1; weak D call: TRBD1 (5 bases). Trimming shortened V by 6 bases and J by 3 bases, and 8 bases separated the two germline ends. The CDR3 runs 12 residues. Germline V gene lookup returns CDR1 MNHEY and CDR2 SVGAGI. Written as DNA, the CDR3 is TGTGCCAGCAGCCGGGGGTACACTGAAGCTTTCTTT. Translating it yields CASSRGYTEAFF.

V and J are TRBV14 and TRBJ1-3; D remains ambiguous. This CDR3 has 14 amino acids. CDR1 and CDR2 from the germline V gene are SGHDN and FVKESK. Between the trimmed V and J ends, which lost 0 bases and 8 bases, there was a span of 11 bases. The CDR3 nucleotides read TGTGCCAGCAGCCAAGATTTAAGCGGATACACCATATATTTT. Protein sequence: CASSQDLSGYTIYF. The complete variable domain, with remaining parts taken from reference TRBV14 and TRBJ1-3, reads EAGVTQFPSHSVIEKGQTVTLRCDPISGHDNLYWYRRVMGKEIKFLLHFVKESKQDESGMPNNRFLAERTGGTYSTLKVQPAELEDSGVYFCASSQDLSGYTIYFGEGSWLTVV.

The chain employs TRBV10-3 and TRBJ1-5; TRBD1 matches 8 bases. Germline loops: CDR1 ENHRY, CDR2 SYGVKD. The V segment lost 2 bases and the J segment 6 bases; nucleotides outside the gene matches: 3. The CDR3 runs 14 residues. The CDR3 DNA reads TGTGCCATCAGTGAGGACAGGGGCGGTCAGCCCCAGCATTTT. Its translation: CAISEDRGGQPQHF.

The chain couples TRBV19 to TRBJ2-2; 8 positions match TRBD1. The V gene's germline CDR1 is LNHDA and CDR2 SQIVND (reference sequence). V lost 1 base and J lost 1; bases outside the gene matches: 5. This CDR3 has 17 amino acids. The CDR3 loop is CASSIGQGKGNTGELFF. The CDR3 DNA follows: TGTGCCAGTAGTATAGGACAGGGGAAGGGGAACACCGGGGAGCTGTTTTTT.

This clone was seen just once. The chain is built from TRBV14 and TRBJ2-3, with a tentative D call TRBD1 (6 bases). Trimming removed 1 base from V and 10 bases from J, with 12 bases in between. The CDR3 runs 13 residues. CDR1 and CDR2 (germline): SGHDN, FVKESK. Here the CDR3 DNA reads TGTGCCAGCAGCCAAGTCCACAGGGAAGCGCAGTATTTT. Amino acid sequence: CASSQVHREAQYF.

The chain has TRBV18 and TRBJ2-1, with 9 bases identical to TRBD1. Trimming at V came to 3 bases and at J to 4 bases, leaving 7 bases not matched to a gene. The CDR3 has 16 residues. Germline V lookup: CDR1 KGHSH, CDR2 LQKENI. Written as DNA, the CDR3 is TGTGCCAGCTCACCGACAGGGGGTTCCCCATACAATGAGCAGTTCTTC. Translated: CASSPTGGSPYNEQFF.

The V call is TRBV30, the J call TRBJ2-3, with 7 nucleotides matching TRBD1. CDR1 and CDR2 from the germline V gene are GTSNPN and SVGIG (reference sequence). The CDR3 consists of 14 residues. V gave up 0 bases and J gave up 4 bases; unmatched junction bases: 4. CDR3 region: CAWSVGQQADTQYF. The CDR3 nucleotides read TGTGCCTGGAGTGTGGGACAGCAAGCAGATACGCAGTATTTT.

V gene TRBV6-1 combines with J gene TRBJ2-7; weak D call: TRBD1 (5 bases). V was clipped by 1 base and J by 6 bases, with 10 bases between them. Germline CDR1 and CDR2: MNHNS and SASEGT. This CDR3 is 13 amino acids long. In DNA, the CDR3 is TGTGCCAGCAGTGAAGGGGGCAGGCGCGAGCAGTACTTC. Protein sequence: CASSEGGRREQYF.

The V gene is TRBV5-5, the J gene TRBJ2-5; D gene uncertain. The ends were cut back, 4 bases at V and 6 bases at J, with 10 bases in the middle. CDR3 length: 12 amino acids. Germline V lookup: CDR1 SGHKS, CDR2 YYEKEE (reference sequence). The DNA for the CDR3 is TGTGCCAGCAGCGCCGAACTGAAGACCCAGTACTTC. Amino acid sequence: CASSAELKTQYF. The full variable domain, rest sourced from reference TRBV5-5 and TRBJ2-5, is DAGVTQSPTHLIKTRGQQVTLRCSPISGHKSVSWYQQVLGQGPQFIFQYYEKEERGRGNFPDRFSARQFPNYSSELNVNALLLGDSALYLCASSAELKTQYFGPGTRLLVL.

This chain links TRBV25-1 with TRBJ1-5; tentative D call: TRBD1 (6 bases). The V end was cut by 1 base, the J end by 0 bases, with 10 bases between. Germline V CDR1 and CDR2: MGHDK, SYGVNS. The CDR3 extends over 16 amino acids. The CDR3 DNA is TGTGCCAGCAGTGAATGGACAGACTTTAGCAATCAGCCCCAGCATTTT. As protein: CASSEWTDFSNQPQHF.

The sample holds one count of this clone. The V call is TRBV12-1, the J call TRBJ2-3; the table's D call, TRBD1, has no DNA check behind it. TRBV12-1 is a listed pseudogene. The CDR3 runs 16 residues. The chain's CDR3 is CASSFHRAPSTDTQYF. The CDR3 nucleotides are TGTGCCAGCAGCTTTCACAGGGCCCCTAGCACAGATACGCAGTATTTT.

The chain combines TRBV27 with TRBJ1-1; 11 positions match TRBD1. This CDR3 region has 16 residues. The germline gives CDR1 MNHEY, CDR2 SMNVEV (reference sequence). J lost 1 base, V lost 4 bases, and 5 bases had no gene match. The CDR3 DNA is TGTGCCAGCAGTTGGACAGGGGGCGACGAGAACACTGAAGCTTTCTTT. This encodes CASSWTGGDENTEAFF.

The chain links TRBV6-5 to TRBJ1-2; D not certain. Per the germline V gene, CDR1 is MNHEY and CDR2 is SVGAGI. Trimming removed 2 bases from V and 4 bases from J, with 11 bases in between. The CDR3 spans 14 residues. This chain's CDR3 is CASSYGGLGYGYTF. The CDR3 coding sequence is TGTGCCAGCAGTTACGGCGGACTGGGCTATGGCTACACCTTC.